The rows below give T cell receptor beta chains drawn from one sample of a study of CD8+ T cells in alopecia areata. The repertoire was sequenced with immunoSEQ multiplex PCR; TCRdb's copy has only in-frame clones and lacks some. This table has 98,000 or so clones, roughly three fifths appearing once. The input for sequencing was CD8+ T cells sorted from blood, taken at week 4, from a patient treated with tofacitinib. These receptors were taken from a human donor with alopecia areata. Each CDR3 is given with its conserved first and last residue. D genes are given only for firm matches. Size is stated for part of the rows, as once, few or many counts, or as a class when the clone is expanded.

j_gene: TRBJ2-3
abundance: NA
len: 13
d_gene: TRBD2
v_gene: TRBV25-1
CDR3nt: TGTGCCACCACTTGGGGGGGTACAGATACGCAGTATTTT
CDR3aa: CATTWGGTDTQYF

j_gene: TRBJ2-2
abundance: many
len: 15
d_gene: NA
v_gene: TRBV7-2
CDR3nt: TGTGCCAGCAGCTTGCTAATCCTGGACACCGGGGAGCTGTTTTTT
CDR3aa: CASSLLILDTGELFF

j_gene: TRBJ1-6
abundance: NA
len: 16
d_gene: NA
v_gene: TRBV14
CDR3nt: TGTGCCAGCAGCCCCGTAGACAGCCTCTATAATTCACCCCTCCACTTT
CDR3aa: CASSPVDSLYNSPLHF

j_gene: TRBJ2-1
abundance: NA
len: 14
d_gene: NA
v_gene: TRBV27
CDR3nt: TGTGCCAGCAGCCCGATTGAACGGCACAATGAGCAGTTCTTC
CDR3aa: CASSPIERHNEQFF

j_gene: TRBJ1-1
abundance: NA
len: 13
d_gene: NA
v_gene: TRBV27
CDR3nt: TGTGCCAGCAGCCTTGCGGCTAACACTGAAGCTTTCTTT
CDR3aa: CASSLAANTEAFF

j_gene: TRBJ1-5
abundance: NA
len: 14
d_gene: NA
v_gene: TRBV5-1
CDR3nt: TGCGCCAGCAGCTTGGAAGGGTTCAATCAGCCCCAGCATTTT
CDR3aa: CASSLEGFNQPQHF

j_gene: TRBJ1-1
abundance: few
len: 14
d_gene: TRBD1
v_gene: TRBV7-6
CDR3nt: TGTGCCAGCAGTCCTAGGACAGGGGAGACTGAAGCTTTCTTT
CDR3aa: CASSPRTGETEAFF

j_gene: TRBJ2-1
abundance: NA
len: 13
d_gene: TRBD1
v_gene: TRBV29-1
CDR3nt: TGCAGCGTTCCGGGACAGGGGTACAATGAGCAGTTCTTC
CDR3aa: CSVPGQGYNEQFF

j_gene: TRBJ2-7
abundance: NA
len: 15
d_gene: NA
v_gene: TRBV7-9
CDR3nt: TGTGCCAGCAGCTCGCCGGACAGCCGCTCCTACGAGCAGTACTTC
CDR3aa: CASSSPDSRSYEQYF

j_gene: TRBJ2-7
abundance: once
len: 13
d_gene: NA
v_gene: TRBV4-3
CDR3nt: TGCGCCAGCAGCCAAGAGGCACTTTACGAGCAGTACTTC
CDR3aa: CASSQEALYEQYF

j_gene: TRBJ1-2
abundance: NA
len: 13
d_gene: NA
v_gene: TRBV29-1
CDR3nt: TGCAGCGTTGAAGCAGACACAGACTATGGCTACACCTTC
CDR3aa: CSVEADTDYGYTF

j_gene: TRBJ1-6
abundance: once
len: 15
d_gene: NA
v_gene: TRBV4-3
CDR3nt: TGCGCCAGCAGCCAAGCTGGGGAGGGTAATTCACCCCTCCACTTT
CDR3aa: CASSQAGEGNSPLHF

j_gene: TRBJ2-1
abundance: NA
len: 14
d_gene: NA
v_gene: TRBV7-6
CDR3nt: TGTGCCAGCAGCTTAGAACCCGGGGATGGTGAGCAGTTCTTC
CDR3aa: CASSLEPGDGEQFF

j_gene: TRBJ1-3
abundance: NA
len: 14
d_gene: NA
v_gene: TRBV6-5
CDR3nt: TGTGCCAGCAGTTACACGGCAGCTGGAAACACCATATATTTT
CDR3aa: CASSYTAAGNTIYF

j_gene: TRBJ1-2
abundance: NA
len: 13
d_gene: NA
v_gene: TRBV5-1
CDR3nt: TGCGCCAGCGCCGAGGCAGGGAACTATGGCTACACCTTC
CDR3aa: CASAEAGNYGYTF

j_gene: TRBJ1-1
abundance: NA
len: 18
d_gene: NA
v_gene: TRBV7-8
CDR3nt: TGTGCCAGCAGCTCCTGGGCCGGGACGGAGAGCGGGGACACTGAAGCTTTCTTT
CDR3aa: CASSSWAGTESGDTEAFF

j_gene: TRBJ1-1
abundance: few
len: 13
d_gene: NA
v_gene: TRBV29-1
CDR3nt: TGCAGCGTTTTCGTGGTACGGGGCCCTGAAGCTTTCTTT
CDR3aa: CSVFVVRGPEAFF

j_gene: TRBJ1-2
abundance: NA
len: 13
d_gene: NA
v_gene: TRBV29-1
CDR3nt: TGCAGCGTGGAAGGGGTCATGAACTATGGCTACACCTTC
CDR3aa: CSVEGVMNYGYTF

j_gene: TRBJ2-7
abundance: few
len: 14
d_gene: NA
v_gene: TRBV29-1
CDR3nt: TGCAGCGTTGAAGATTTAGGACGCCCCTACGAGCAGTACTTC
CDR3aa: CSVEDLGRPYEQYF

j_gene: TRBJ2-3
abundance: once
len: 17
d_gene: NA
v_gene: TRBV7-2
CDR3nt: TGTGCCAGCAGCTTAGCTCCGTTGGGCAGGGAAACAGATACGCAGTATTTT
CDR3aa: CASSLAPLGRETDTQYF

j_gene: TRBJ2-7
abundance: once
len: 14
d_gene: NA
v_gene: TRBV11-2
CDR3nt: TGTGCCAGCAGCGAAACGACCGGCTCCTACGAGCAGTACTTC
CDR3aa: CASSETTGSYEQYF

j_gene: TRBJ2-2
abundance: NA
len: 15
d_gene: TRBD2
v_gene: TRBV27
CDR3nt: TGTGCCAGCAAGAGACTAGCGGGAGGTCACGGGGAGCTGTTTTTT
CDR3aa: CASKRLAGGHGELFF

j_gene: TRBJ2-7
abundance: few
len: 14
d_gene: TRBD1
v_gene: TRBV5-1
CDR3nt: TGCGCCAGCAGCTTGGGGACAGGGCGCGACGAGCAGTACTTC
CDR3aa: CASSLGTGRDEQYF

j_gene: TRBJ1-2
abundance: few
len: 13
d_gene: TRBD1
v_gene: TRBV29-1
CDR3nt: TGCAGCGATGGGACAGATATTAACTATGGCTACACCTTC
CDR3aa: CSDGTDINYGYTF

j_gene: TRBJ1-5
abundance: NA
len: 14
d_gene: NA
v_gene: TRBV6-5
CDR3nt: TGTGCCAGCAGCCCCGGACAGCGTAATCAGCCCCAGCATTTT
CDR3aa: CASSPGQRNQPQHF

j_gene: TRBJ1-4
abundance: NA
len: 15
d_gene: NA
v_gene: TRBV28
CDR3nt: TGTGCCAGCAGTTTAGGGGACACCGGATATGAAAAACTGTTTTTT
CDR3aa: CASSLGDTGYEKLFF

j_gene: TRBJ2-7
abundance: NA
len: 12
d_gene: NA
v_gene: TRBV30
CDR3nt: TGTGCCTGGAGCGGGGACGCCTACGAGCAGTACTTC
CDR3aa: CAWSGDAYEQYF

j_gene: TRBJ1-2
abundance: few
len: 13
d_gene: TRBD1
v_gene: TRBV29-1
CDR3nt: TGCAGCGTTGAGACAGGGGCGTCGGAGGGCTACACCTTC
CDR3aa: CSVETGASEGYTF

j_gene: TRBJ1-2
abundance: NA
len: 13
d_gene: NA
v_gene: TRBV4-3
CDR3nt: TGCGCCAGCAGCCAATCAGGAGACTATGGCTACACCTTC
CDR3aa: CASSQSGDYGYTF

j_gene: TRBJ1-2
abundance: NA
len: 13
d_gene: NA
v_gene: TRBV25-1
CDR3nt: TGTGCCAGCAGGGAAGAGGGGTACTATGGCTACACCTTC
CDR3aa: CASREEGYYGYTF

j_gene: TRBJ2-2
abundance: NA
len: 14
d_gene: NA
v_gene: TRBV7-3
CDR3nt: TGTGCCAGCAGCTTAACTTTGGGTGGCGGGGAGCTGTTTTTT
CDR3aa: CASSLTLGGGELFF

j_gene: TRBJ2-7
abundance: NA
len: 16
d_gene: TRBD2
v_gene: TRBV27
CDR3nt: TGTGCCAGCAGTTTATACCCTAGCGGGGGAACCTACGAGCAGTACTTC
CDR3aa: CASSLYPSGGTYEQYF

j_gene: TRBJ2-2
abundance: few
len: 11
d_gene: NA
v_gene: TRBV5-1
CDR3nt: TGCGCCAGCAGCTTGTCCGGGGAGCTGTTTTTT
CDR3aa: CASSLSGELFF